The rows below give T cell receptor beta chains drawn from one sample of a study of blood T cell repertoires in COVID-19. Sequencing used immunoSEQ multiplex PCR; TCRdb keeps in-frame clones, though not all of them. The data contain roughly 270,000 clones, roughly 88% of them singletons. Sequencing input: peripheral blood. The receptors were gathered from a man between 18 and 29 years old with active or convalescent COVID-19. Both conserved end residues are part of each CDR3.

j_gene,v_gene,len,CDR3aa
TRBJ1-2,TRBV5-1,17,CASSLAAGDTLNYGYTF
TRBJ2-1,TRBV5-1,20,CASSLWGTGITEDPYNEQFF
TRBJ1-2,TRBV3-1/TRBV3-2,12,CASRVDRGGYTF
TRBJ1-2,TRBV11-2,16,CASSSERTGLSHGYTF
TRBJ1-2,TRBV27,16,CASSLSGGQGNYGYTF
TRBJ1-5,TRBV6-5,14,CASSPGTGLRPQHF
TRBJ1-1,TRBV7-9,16,CASSSGQGRKNTEAFF
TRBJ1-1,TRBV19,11,CASIRDSEAFF
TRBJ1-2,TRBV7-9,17,CASSSTSGREANYGYTF
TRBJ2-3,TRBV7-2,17,CASSLFPRGASTDTQYF
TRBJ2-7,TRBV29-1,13,CSVGGTGIYEQYF
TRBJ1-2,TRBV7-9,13,CASSYDRAYGYTF
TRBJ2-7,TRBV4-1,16,CASSQDGGQGPYEQYF
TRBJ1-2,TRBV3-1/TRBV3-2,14,CASSQDPQAYGYTF
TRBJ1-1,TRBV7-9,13,CASSSDRNTEAFF
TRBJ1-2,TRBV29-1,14,CSVPRTGSNYGYTF
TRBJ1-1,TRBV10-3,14,CAIRDRHQNTEAFF
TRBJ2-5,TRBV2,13,CASSDIGAETQYF
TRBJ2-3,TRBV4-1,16,CASSQGAGLRTDTQYF
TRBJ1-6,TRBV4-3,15,CASSQDRMGQGILHF
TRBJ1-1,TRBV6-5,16,CASSYRPGQGSSEAFF
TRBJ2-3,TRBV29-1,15,CSVGEGFTSTDTQYF
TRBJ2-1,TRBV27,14,CASSLSGPYNEQFF
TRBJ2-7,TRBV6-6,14,CASSYGGTDYEQYF
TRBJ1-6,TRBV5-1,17,CASSLRQAGTDNSPLHF
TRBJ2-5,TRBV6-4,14,CASSEGQGAETQYF
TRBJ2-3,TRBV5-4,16,CASSLRGFGGTDTQYF
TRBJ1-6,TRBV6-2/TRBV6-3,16,CASSYPQGFYNSPLHF
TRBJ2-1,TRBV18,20,CASSPESATGLRRMDNEQFF
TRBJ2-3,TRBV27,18,CASSFKAPRAGFTDTQYF
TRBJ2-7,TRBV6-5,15,CASGGTGTGPYEQYF
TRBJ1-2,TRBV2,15,CASSALDRELYGYTF
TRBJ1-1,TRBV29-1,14,CSVEISAGGTEAFF
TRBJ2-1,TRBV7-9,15,CASSPGLALYNEQFF
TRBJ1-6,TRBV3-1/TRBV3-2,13,CASSRTGYSPLHF
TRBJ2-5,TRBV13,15,CASSQHTSGGASQYF
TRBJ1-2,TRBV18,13,CASSSGTGLGYTF
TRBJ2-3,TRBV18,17,CASSLLLADPSTDTQYF
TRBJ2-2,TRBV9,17,CASSSPLGAGRTGELFF
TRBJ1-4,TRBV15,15,CATSRAQGASEKLFF
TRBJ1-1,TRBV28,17,CASSLRRREGSGTEAFF
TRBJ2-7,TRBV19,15,CASSLTTYNRYEQYF
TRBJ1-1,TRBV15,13,CATSRVVQLEAFF
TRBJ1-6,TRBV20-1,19,CSASPPSIALGSYNSPLHF
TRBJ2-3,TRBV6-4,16,CASSDSASGGTDTQYF
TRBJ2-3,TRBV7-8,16,CASSPIRQGNTDTQYF
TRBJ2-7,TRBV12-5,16,CASGFWTGRGSYEQYF
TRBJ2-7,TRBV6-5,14,CASSGQGAALKQYF
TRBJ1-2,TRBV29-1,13,CSVEDRTAYGYTF
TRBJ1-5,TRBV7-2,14,CASSLGQSNQPQHF
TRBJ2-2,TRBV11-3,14,CASSLTMNTGELFF
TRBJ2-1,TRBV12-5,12,CASGPLENEQFF
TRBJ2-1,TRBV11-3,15,CASSWTGGTHNEQFF
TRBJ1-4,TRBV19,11,CASGEDEKLFF
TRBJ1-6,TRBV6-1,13,CASSEIENSPLHF